Following are 27 T cell receptor beta chains from one sample sequenced in a study of cytomegalovirus exposure and HLA in healthy donors. Primers included in the PCR were 60 Vbeta and 13 Jbeta primers. Assay used: immunoSEQ multiplex PCR; TCRdb lists only in-frame clones, some missing. The data show around 120,000 clones, with 15% to 19% seen just once and roughly 2% held by the top ten. Sequencing used PBMCs. The receptors shown here come from a woman aged 18-30 years in good health and CMV-seronegative.

This clone was seen more than once but under ten times. The chain links TRBV28 to TRBJ2-6; 8 positions match TRBD1. The germline V gene has CDR1 MDHEN and CDR2 SYDVKM. This CDR3 is built from 18 residues. The V and J ends lost 3 bases and 4 bases, in that order; junction bases with no gene match: 11. CDR3 bases: TGTGCCAGCAGTTTCCCCGGACAGGGTAGCTTCGGGGCCAACGTCCTGACTTTC. Translation gives CASSFPGQGSFGANVLTF.

To note about this clone: The junction differs from germline at one of its ends, possibly a read error. The rearrangement links TRBV15 to TRBJ1-1; D unresolved. Germline loops: CDR1 LNHNV, CDR2 YYDKDF (reference sequence). The CDR3 extends over 10 amino acids. The CDR3 DNA reads TGTGCCACCAGCAGTTCCACGCTATCCTTT. Translated, it gives CATSSSTLSF.

The gene calls are TRBV7-2 and TRBJ2-7; D is undetermined. The CDR3 has 11 residues. Germline V CDR1 and CDR2: SGHTA, FQGNSA. The V and J ends lost 5 bases and 7 bases respectively, with 9 bases between them. This CDR3 reads CASSPDTEQYF. CDR3 nucleotides: TGTGCCAGCAGCCCCGACACAGAGCAGTACTTC.

This clone was detected a few times. The chain carries TRBV7-8 and TRBJ2-7; 7 positions match TRBD2. CDR3 length equals 14 residues. The germline V gene encodes CDR1 SGHVS and CDR2 FQNEAQ. The junction had 6 bases not matched to a gene; V was cut back by 5 bases and J by 2 bases. CDR3 coding DNA: TGTGCCAGCAGCGAAGGGGAGGGCACCTACGAGCAGTACTTC. Encoded protein: CASSEGEGTYEQYF.

The chain couples TRBV19 to TRBJ1-1, with 11 bases lining up with TRBD1. From germline, CDR1 is LNHDA and CDR2 SQIVND (reference sequence). The CDR3 runs 15 residues. The trim removed 6 bases at V and 5 bases at J, leaving 8 bases unmatched. The CDR3 sequence is CASSYRDRGWTEAFF. In DNA, the CDR3 is TGTGCCAGTAGCTACCGGGACAGGGGGTGGACTGAAGCTTTCTTT.

This chain connects TRBV30 to TRBJ2-1; perhaps TRBD1 as D (5 bases). V was pared by 0 bases and J by 7 bases, with 13 bases between. The CDR3 has 14 amino acids. Looked up from germline, CDR1 is GTSNPN and CDR2 is SVGIG (reference sequence). The CDR3 reads CAWSVGASRNEQFF. The CDR3 DNA reads TGTGCCTGGAGTGTAGGGGCTAGTCGAAATGAGCAGTTCTTC.

This clone was observed a few times. J is TRBJ2-5 and V is TRBV5-5, with 7 bases identical to TRBD1. Losses at the gene ends were 4 bases for V and 1 base for J; bases not matched to a gene: 4. Germline V gives CDR1 SGHKS, CDR2 YYEKEE (reference sequence). This CDR3 has 14 residues. This CDR3 reads CASSQTGTQETQYF. CDR3 nucleotide sequence: TGTGCCAGCAGCCAGACAGGGACCCAAGAGACCCAGTACTTC.

The CDR3 reads CASSLGAGSSYEQYF. The CDR3 DNA reads TGTGCCAGCAGCTTAGGGGCCGGAAGCTCCTACGAGCAGTACTTC. The chain is built from TRBV7-7 and TRBJ2-7; unclear D gene. Germline V lookup: CDR1 SSHAT, CDR2 FNYEAQ (reference sequence). The V and J ends lost 1 base and 0 bases respectively, with 10 bases between them. CDR3 length: 15 residues.

The rearrangement links TRBV28 to TRBJ1-1; 7 bases agree with TRBD1. The CDR3 has 13 residues. Germline V gives CDR1 MDHEN, CDR2 SYDVKM. The V and J ends lost 6 bases and 4 bases, in that order; junction bases with no gene match: 5. DNA for the CDR3: TGTGCCAGCAGCAAGTCAGGGGGCACTGAAGCTTTCTTT. It encodes CASSKSGGTEAFF.

This clone was counted between two and nine times. The chain employs TRBV6-5 and TRBJ2-7, with 7 positions matching TRBD2. This CDR3 has 14 residues. CDR1 MNHEY and CDR2 SVGAGI come from the germline V gene. V was pared by 4 bases and J by 3 bases, with 6 bases of the junction left unmatched. CDR3 in amino acids: CASSSTSSGYEQYF. The CDR3 region has the DNA TGTGCCAGCAGTTCGACTTCTAGCGGCTACGAGCAGTACTTC.

This rearrangement joins TRBV2 to TRBJ2-3, with 14 bases lining up with TRBD2. With 4 bases clipped from V and 3 bases from J, the junction kept 3 bases outside the gene matches. Germline CDR1 and CDR2: SNHLY and FYNNEI. This CDR3 has 16 residues. CDR3 sequence reads: CASSVGTSGGTDTQYF. CDR3 bases: TGTGCCAGCAGTGTCGGGACTAGCGGGGGAACAGATACGCAGTATTTT. The complete variable domain, with remaining parts taken from reference TRBV2 and TRBJ2-3, reads EPEVTQTPSHQVTQMGQEVILRCVPISNHLYFYWYRQILGQKVEFLVSFYNNEISEKSEIFDDQFSVERPDGSNFTLKIRSTKLEDSAMYFCASSVGTSGGTDTQYFGPGTRLTVL.

This sequence joins TRBV30 and TRBJ2-2; no firm D call. The germline V gene has CDR1 GTSNPN and CDR2 SVGIG (reference sequence). V lost 0 bases and J 0 bases, leaving 5 bases between the germline ends. This CDR3 has 14 amino acids. For the CDR3, the DNA is TGTGCCTGGAGTGTACTGTCGAACACCGGGGAGCTGTTTTTT. Its protein is CAWSVLSNTGELFF.

Only a few counts were recorded for this clone. The chain joins TRBV9 to TRBJ1-2; 9 bases are shared with TRBD1. The germline V gene encodes CDR1 SGDLS and CDR2 YYNGEE. J was trimmed by 4 bases and V by 4 bases; bases with no gene match: 2. The CDR3 runs to 13 residues. CDR3: CASSQGQGYGYTF. The CDR3 DNA reads as TGTGCCAGCAGCCAGGGACAGGGCTATGGCTACACCTTC.

The J gene is TRBJ1-1, the V gene TRBV7-3, with TRBD1 matching over 7 bases. CDR3 size: 21 residues. Germline V gene lookup returns CDR1 SGHTA and CDR2 FQGTGA. The J segment lost 5 bases and the V segment lost 4 bases, leaving 28 bases of the junction unmatched. CDR3 DNA sequence: TGTGCCAGCAGCTCACGTGGCTGGGGGCCAACAGGGGAACAGAATTGGACTGAAGCTTTCTTT. Residues: CASSSRGWGPTGEQNWTEAFF.

A few counts support this clone. In DNA form, the CDR3 reads TGTGCCAGCAGCCCGAGGGGGGGGTACACCGGGGAGCTGTTTTTT. Translated: CASSPRGGYTGELFF. The chain links TRBV5-6 to TRBJ2-2; a possible D gene is TRBD2 (7 bases). The CDR3 length is 15 residues. V lost 4 bases and J lost 3, with 13 bases in between. Germline lookup yields CDR1 SGHDT and CDR2 YYEEEE.

This clone has more than one count but fewer than ten. The J gene is TRBJ2-1, the V gene TRBV6-5; the match to TRBD2 covers 10 bases. V gave up 7 bases and J gave up 7 bases; unmatched junction bases: 7. Germline V gene sequence: CDR1 MNHEY, CDR2 SVGAGI. The CDR3 extends over 14 amino acids. In DNA form, the CDR3 reads TGTGCCAGCACTCAGCGGGGGGGCCGTAATGAGCAGTTCTTC. Amino acid sequence: CASTQRGGRNEQFF.

The chain links TRBV10-3 to TRBJ2-5, with D possibly TRBD2 on 5 matching bases. The CDR3 is made up of 14 amino acids. Trimming pared 5 bases from V and 1 base from J, leaving 11 bases between. Germline V gives CDR1 ENHRY, CDR2 SYGVKD. The CDR3 region is CAISTRGSQETQYF. The CDR3 DNA sequence: TGTGCCATCAGTACTCGGGGAAGCCAAGAGACCCAGTACTTC.

This clone was seen a few times. The rearrangement uses TRBV28 and TRBJ2-2; TRBD1 matches at 7 bases. In germline, CDR1 is MDHEN, CDR2 SYDVKM. With 8 bases clipped from V and 6 bases from J, the junction kept 12 bases outside the gene matches. This CDR3 comprises 15 residues. CDR3 protein: CASVEQGRMAGELFF. In nucleotides, the CDR3 is TGTGCCAGCGTGGAACAGGGGCGGATGGCCGGGGAGCTGTTTTTT.

The chain joins TRBV4-2 to TRBJ1-2; maybe TRBD1 (5 bases). Trimming took off 2 bases at V and 4 bases at J, with 14 bases between the two ends. From germline, CDR1 is LGHNA and CDR2 YNFKEQ. The CDR3 has 15 residues. CDR3 residues: CASSQPQGFSYGYTF. For the CDR3, the DNA is TGTGCCAGCAGCCAACCCCAGGGTTTTAGCTATGGCTACACCTTC.

The rearrangement links TRBV4-1 to TRBJ1-1; no clear D gene. Looked up from germline, CDR1 is MGHRA and CDR2 is YSYEKL. CDR3 length: 14 residues. V lost 3 bases and J 2 bases, leaving 10 bases between the germline ends. The CDR3 DNA reads as TGCGCCAGCAGCCATGCCAGACAAAACACTGAAGCTTTCTTT. Amino acids: CASSHARQNTEAFF.

V gene TRBV18 combines with J gene TRBJ1-1; no clear D. Germline V lookup: CDR1 KGHSH, CDR2 LQKENI. V gave up 2 bases and J gave up 3 bases, with 13 bases separating them. CDR3 length equals 15 residues. In DNA, the CDR3 is TGTGCCAGCTCACCAGTTCGGGAGGTGGACACTGAAGCTTTCTTT. As protein: CASSPVREVDTEAFF.

The V gene is TRBV6-5, the J gene TRBJ2-1; TRBD1 aligns across 7 bases. The CDR3 runs to 14 residues. Unmatched junction bases numbered 0, after V lost 2 bases and J lost 2 bases. Germline CDR1 is MNHEY and CDR2 is SVGAGI. CDR3 DNA: TGTGCCAGCAGTTACAGGGGGCCCTACAATGAGCAGTTCTTC. Translation: CASSYRGPYNEQFF.

This chain joins TRBV28 and TRBJ2-7; 9 bases fit TRBD1. The length of the CDR3 is 16 residues. Germline CDR1 MDHEN, CDR2 SYDVKM. Trimming at V came to 4 bases and at J to 0 bases, leaving 7 bases not matched to a gene. This chain's CDR3 is CASSSSGQGSSYEQYF. The CDR3 coding sequence is TGTGCCAGCAGTTCGTCCGGACAGGGGAGCTCCTACGAGCAGTACTTC.

This chain joins TRBV5-1 and TRBJ1-1, with 9 bases identical to TRBD1. The V and J ends lost 4 bases and 5 bases, in that order; junction bases with no gene match: 15. The CDR3 extends over 17 amino acids. Germline V CDR1 and CDR2: SGHRS, YFSETQ. CDR3 coding DNA: TGCGCCAGCAGCCCGAGGGACAGGGCACAGGGGGGGACTGAAGCTTTCTTT. Amino acids: CASSPRDRAQGGTEAFF.

The V gene is TRBV28, the J gene TRBJ2-1, with 7 bases fitting TRBD2. The CDR3 sequence is 19 residues long. Per the germline V gene, CDR1 is MDHEN and CDR2 is SYDVKM. J lost 2 bases, V lost 3 bases, and 16 bases had no gene match. DNA for the CDR3: TGTGCCAGCAGTTTCCCGACCCCGCCTAGCGGAATCACCTACAATGAGCAGTTCTTC. Its protein product is CASSFPTPPSGITYNEQFF.

Only a few counts were recorded for this clone. The chain has TRBV7-9 and TRBJ1-5; 7 nucleotides agree with TRBD1. Unmatched junction bases numbered 7, after V lost 5 bases and J lost 6 bases. This CDR3 is 14 amino acids long. The germline V gene has CDR1 SEHNR and CDR2 FQNEAQ (reference sequence). In DNA form, the CDR3 reads TGTGCCAGCAGCCTTACAGGGGAGAGTCAGCCCCAGCATTTT. Its translation: CASSLTGESQPQHF.

The genes are TRBV11-2 and TRBJ2-5; the match to TRBD1 covers 7 bases. The ends lost 5 bases at V and 2 bases at J; junction bases unmatched: 2. From germline, CDR1 is SGHAT and CDR2 FQNNGV. This CDR3 spans 13 amino acids. CDR3 in amino acids: CASSVGQQETQYF. The CDR3 DNA reads as TGTGCCAGCAGCGTGGGACAGCAAGAGACCCAGTACTTC.